This T cell receptor beta chain was identified in a study of shared clonotypes between healthy human individuals. Across the study: Per donor, three plates held CD4 naive cells, three held CD4 memory, two held CD8 naive and one held CD8 memory.

With respect to this clone: No antigen is known for it.

Between the trimmed V and J ends, which lost 5 bases and 6 bases, there was a span of 19 bases. The germline CDR1 and CDR2 sequences are GTSNPN and SVGIG (reference sequence). The CDR3 covers 15 residues. Study results and limitations: A handful of donors showed sharing of approximately 5% of naive CD4 clonotypes.

TCRdb's table, derived via immunoSEQ multiplex PCR, lists solely in-frame clones and lacks some. The sample shows around 2.1 million clones, approximately 94% of them seen only once. This chain joins TRBV30 and TRBJ1-4, with TRBD1 as a possible D gene (5 bases). Sequencing was carried out using naive CD4+ T cells sorted from blood. As for subset: CD45RA+ positively selected. This clonotype was sampled from a man in his late teens or twenties in good health. CDR3 DNA: TGTGCCTGGGGGAAGCTTGGGGGTAAATATGAAAAACTGTTTTTT. Its translation: CAWGKLGGKYEKLFF.